These 32 T cell receptor beta chains share one sample of origin, sequenced in a study of T-cell reconstitution after alpha-beta-depleted transplantation in children. Preparation of the TCRbeta library was carried out with unique molecular identifiers. TCRdb reprocessed the PCR reads via MiXCR and lists one record per CDR3 protein. The sample yields fewer than 400,000 distinct CDR3 sequences, around 21% seen once. The input for sequencing was PBMCs from the stem cell graft donor, taken from the stem cell graft. Receptors were obtained from a human donor who donated a stem cell graft to a child with acute myeloid leukemia.

This clonotype showed up just once. This chain uses TRBV7-9 with TRBJ2-2; possibly TRBD2 for D (6 bases). The CDR3 is 16 amino acids. Deletions cut 4 bases from V and 1 base from J, with 13 bases between. CDR1 and CDR2 from the germline V gene are SEHNR and FQNEAQ (reference sequence). The CDR3, as DNA: TGTGCCAGCAGCTCGCGGGACTTTGAGAACACCGGGGAGCTGTTTTTT. Its translation: CASSSRDFENTGELFF.

The V and J genes are TRBV20-1 and TRBJ2-7; D is perhaps TRBD2 (6 bases). Trimming removed 7 bases from V and 6 bases from J, with 16 bases in between. The CDR3 has 12 residues. The V gene's germline CDR1 is DFQATT and CDR2 SNEGSKA (reference sequence). The CDR3 DNA is TGCAGTGTGGGGCGGGACGGGGGCGAGCAGTACTTC. It specifies CSVGRDGGEQYF.

The V call is TRBV12-3 or TRBV12-4, the J call TRBJ1-1; maybe TRBD1 (5 bases). The CDR3 sequence is 16 residues long. Trimming removed 0 bases at V and 2 bases at J, with 13 bases between. DNA for the CDR3: TGTGCCAGCAGTTTAGCCGCAGGGTGGGGAAACACTGAAGCTTTCTTT. It is translated as CASSLAAGWGNTEAFF.

This clonotype has a count of ten or more. V gene TRBV12-3 or TRBV12-4 combines with J gene TRBJ2-1, with a tentative D call TRBD1 (5 bases). The CDR3 is made up of 13 amino acids. V lost 6 bases, J lost 6 bases, and 12 bases lay in between. The CDR3 loop reads CASSLGVPNEQFF. CDR3 DNA sequence: TGTGCCAGCAGCCTAGGGGTCCCCAATGAGCAGTTCTTC.

This clonotype was picked up a small number of times. The genes are TRBV5-1 and TRBJ2-3, with unresolved D. The CDR3 sequence is 13 residues long. Per the germline V gene, CDR1 is SGHRS and CDR2 is YFSETQ. V was shortened by 1 base and J by 4 bases, with 7 bases between the two germline ends. Here the CDR3 DNA reads TGCGCCAGCAGCTTGAGTACGTCAGATACGCAGTATTTT. The encoded protein is CASSLSTSDTQYF.

The rearrangement uses TRBV12-3 or TRBV12-4 and TRBJ2-7; maybe TRBD2 (6 bases). The CDR3 sequence is 16 residues long. Trimming took off 5 bases at V and 3 bases at J, with 20 bases between the two ends. CDR3 nucleotide sequence: TGTGCCAGCAGTCCGCAAGGCCCCGAGGAGGGCTACGAGCAGTACTTC. Amino acid sequence: CASSPQGPEEGYEQYF.

This clonotype has ten or more counts. The gene calls are TRBV20-1 and TRBJ2-7, with 8 bases lining up with TRBD2. Per the germline V gene, CDR1 is DFQATT and CDR2 is SNEGSKA (reference sequence). The CDR3 length is 13 residues. Trimming at V came to 3 bases and at J to 2 bases, leaving 3 bases not matched to a gene. In DNA, the CDR3 is TGCAGTGCTAGTAAGCGGGGGACCTACGAGCAGTACTTC. Its protein product is CSASKRGTYEQYF.

The rearrangement links TRBV5-1 to TRBJ2-2, with 9 bases aligning to TRBD2. The CDR3 contains 15 residues. V lost 3 bases to trimming and J lost 4 bases; unmatched junction nucleotides: 4. CDR1 SGHRS and CDR2 YFSETQ come from the germline V gene. The CDR3: CASSSLAGRTGELFF. CDR3 nucleotides: TGCGCCAGCAGCTCCCTAGCGGGACGCACCGGGGAGCTGTTTTTT.

The chain recombines TRBV19 with TRBJ2-7; D might be TRBD1 or TRBD2, each matching 7 bases. Deletions cut 6 bases from V and 0 bases from J, with 15 bases between. Germline CDR1 is LNHDA and CDR2 is SQIVND (reference sequence). This CDR3 spans 15 amino acids. The CDR3 is CASSRGGPTSYEQYF. The CDR3 coding sequence is TGTGCCAGTAGCAGGGGGGGACCCACCTCCTACGAGCAGTACTTC.

In this sample, this clonotype turned up many times. The genes are TRBV4-2 and TRBJ2-1, with TRBD2 matching 11 bases. Germline values: CDR1 LGHNA, CDR2 YNFKEQ. This CDR3 region has 17 residues. Trimming cost V 4 bases and J 1 base; bases outside gene matches: 6. The chain's CDR3 is CASSLRGTSGSYNEQFF. The CDR3 DNA sequence: TGTGCCAGCAGCCTACGTGGGACTAGCGGATCCTACAATGAGCAGTTCTTC.

The chain combines TRBV27 with TRBJ2-5; 7 bases line up with TRBD1. The CDR3 has 15 amino acids. The germline CDR1 and CDR2 sequences are MNHEY and SMNVEV (reference sequence). V was clipped by 5 bases and J by 4 bases; unmatched bases: 10. The CDR3: CASSPSQGRGETQYF. CDR3 DNA: TGTGCCAGCAGTCCATCACAGGGGAGAGGAGAGACCCAGTACTTC.

This clonotype is a singleton in its sample. This rearrangement joins TRBV2 to TRBJ2-1; D is undetermined. CDR1 is SNHLY, CDR2 FYNNEI, per germline. The CDR3 runs 14 residues. V was cut by 9 bases and J by 0 bases, with 12 bases left in between. CDR3 in amino acids: CASGYLSSYNEQFF. As DNA, the CDR3 is TGTGCCAGTGGATATCTGAGCTCCTACAATGAGCAGTTCTTC.

This clonotype was observed at least ten times. The chain recombines TRBV6-5 with TRBJ2-1; 8 bases are shared with TRBD2. V trimming: 4 bases; J trimming: 10 bases; junction bases outside the gene matches: 15. Germline values: CDR1 MNHEY, CDR2 SVGAGI. The CDR3 runs to 16 residues. The CDR3 spells CASSFGLAREFIEQFF. CDR3 in DNA: TGTGCCAGCAGTTTTGGACTAGCCAGGGAGTTTATCGAGCAGTTCTTC.

This chain uses TRBV20-1 with TRBJ2-5; 7 nucleotides agree with TRBD1. The V segment lost 6 bases and the J segment 0 bases; nucleotides outside the gene matches: 10. Germline V gene sequence: CDR1 DFQATT, CDR2 SNEGSKA (reference sequence). The CDR3 length is 15 residues. CDR3 amino acids: CSAATGQAYQETQYF. The DNA for the CDR3 is TGCAGTGCCGCGACTGGACAGGCGTACCAAGAGACCCAGTACTTC.

V gene TRBV20-1 combines with J gene TRBJ2-5; possibly TRBD1 for D (6 bases). Per the germline V gene, CDR1 is DFQATT and CDR2 is SNEGSKA (reference sequence). Trimming shortened V by 4 bases and J by 0 bases, and 15 bases separated the two germline ends. There are 15 residues in the CDR3. As DNA, the CDR3 is TGCAGTGCTAAAGGACAGCAACCGTACCAAGAGACCCAGTACTTC. Translation: CSAKGQQPYQETQYF.

The chain is built from TRBV28 and TRBJ1-2; D is possibly TRBD1 (5 bases). CDR1 and CDR2 (germline): MDHEN, SYDVKM. The CDR3 totals 14 residues. V shed 2 bases and J shed 3 bases, with 10 bases lying between them. The CDR3: CASSLVWGDYGYTF. CDR3 DNA sequence: TGTGCCAGCAGTTTAGTATGGGGGGACTATGGCTACACCTTC.

This clonotype was counted a few times. The germline gene is not matched at one end of the junction; a read error may be the cause. The rearrangement uses TRBV28 and TRBJ2-7; TRBD2 is a possible D gene (5 bases). Looked up from germline, CDR1 is MDHEN and CDR2 is SYDVKM. The CDR3 totals 10 residues. The CDR3 sequence is CASRATGVLF. The DNA of the CDR3 is TGTGCCAGCAGAGCAACCGGGGTCCTCTTC. The complete variable domain, with remaining parts taken from reference TRBV28 and TRBJ2-7, reads DVKVTQSSRYLVKRTGEKVFLECVQDMDHENMFWYRQDPGLGLRLIYFSYDVKMKEKGDIPEGYSVSREKKERFSLILESASTNQTSMYLCASRATGVLFGPGTRLTVT.

In its sample, this clonotype was seen once. The chain joins TRBV15 to TRBJ1-1; D is unclear. Trimming pared 11 bases from V and 1 base from J, leaving 11 bases between. This CDR3 is 12 amino acids long. CDR1 is LNHNV and CDR2 is YYDKDF in the germline V gene (reference sequence). The CDR3 coding sequence is TGTGCCGGGAGGTCTCCGAACACTGAAGCTTTCTTT. This sequence encodes CAGRSPNTEAFF.

This clonotype was seen only a few times. V is TRBV29-1 and J is TRBJ2-3, with TRBD2 as a possible D gene (5 bases). V was pared by 4 bases and J by 6 bases, with 17 bases between. Germline loops: CDR1 SQVTM, CDR2 ANQGSEA. The CDR3 covers 14 residues. CDR3 sequence: CSVGGVLARDTQYF. The CDR3 bases are TGCAGCGTTGGTGGGGTTCTAGCACGGGATACGCAGTATTTT.

There are many counts of this clonotype. The CDR3 loop is CASSGELDSNEQFF. The CDR3 DNA follows: TGTGCCAGCAGTGGAGAACTAGATAGCAATGAGCAGTTCTTC. The chain combines TRBV6-1 with TRBJ2-1; D is possibly TRBD2 (5 bases). The germline CDR1 and CDR2 sequences are MNHNS and SASEGT. The CDR3 is 14 residues long. V lost 4 bases and J 6 bases, leaving 13 bases between the germline ends.

This clonotype has just a few counts. This sequence joins TRBV12-3 or TRBV12-4 and TRBJ1-1, with D possibly being TRBD1 (5 bases). V was cut by 4 bases and J by 6 bases, with 18 bases left in between. CDR3 length equals 15 residues. The CDR3 DNA follows: TGTGCCAGCAGTTCAGAGGCACGGGGCGGCGCTGAAGCTTTCTTT. This translates into CASSSEARGGAEAFF.

The chain links TRBV7-2 to TRBJ2-5, with 8 bases identical to TRBD2. CDR3 length equals 15 residues. Germline V CDR1 and CDR2: SGHTA, FQGNSA. The V segment lost 2 bases and the J segment 5 bases; nucleotides outside the gene matches: 7. The CDR3 loop is CASSLFISGTETQYF. The CDR3 coding sequence is TGTGCCAGCAGCTTATTTATTAGCGGGACGGAGACCCAGTACTTC.

DNA for the CDR3: TGCAGCGTTTTACTAGCCAAAAACATTCAGTACTTC. As protein: CSVLLAKNIQYF. The chain recombines TRBV29-1 with TRBJ2-4; unclear D gene. V gave up 5 bases and J gave up 0 bases, with 5 bases separating them. Per germline, CDR1 SQVTM and CDR2 ANQGSEA. The CDR3 covers 12 residues.

This clonotype appeared a few times. The CDR3 nucleotides read TGCGCCAGCAGCCAAGATCGATGGGGAGCTCAGCCCCAGCATTTT. Protein sequence: CASSQDRWGAQPQHF. This chain joins TRBV4-3 and TRBJ1-5; D gene uncertain. The CDR3 extends over 15 amino acids. V gave up 0 bases and J gave up 6 bases, with 12 bases separating them. Per the germline V gene, CDR1 is LGHNA and CDR2 is YSLEER.

V and J are TRBV12-3 or TRBV12-4 and TRBJ2-1; 8 bases are a match to TRBD1. V lost 3 bases to trimming and J lost 6 bases; unmatched junction nucleotides: 7. There are 15 residues in the CDR3. In DNA, the CDR3 is TGTGCCAGCAGTTTCGGCCAGGGGGCAATCAATGAGCAGTTCTTC. Translated: CASSFGQGAINEQFF.

The chain is built from TRBV9 and TRBJ2-7, with unresolved D. The length of the CDR3 is 15 residues. V lost 3 bases to trimming and J lost 0 bases, with 13 bases between them. The germline gives CDR1 SGDLS, CDR2 YYNGEE. This CDR3 is CASSARPYNSYEQYF. The CDR3 coding sequence is TGTGCCAGCAGCGCCCGGCCTTACAACTCCTACGAGCAGTACTTC.

The CDR3 loop is CAIGPSGTAETQYF. Here the CDR3 DNA reads TGTGCCATCGGGCCTAGCGGGACGGCAGAGACCCAGTACTTC. The chain joins TRBV10-3 to TRBJ2-5; TRBD2 agrees at 9 bases. There are 14 residues in the CDR3. Losses at the gene ends were 8 bases for V and 4 bases for J; bases not matched to a gene: 8. The germline CDR1 and CDR2 sequences are ENHRY and SYGVKD.

This clonotype was seen ten or more times. The V gene is TRBV12-3 or TRBV12-4, the J gene TRBJ1-5; 8 bases are a match to TRBD1. This CDR3 comprises 15 residues. J gave up 5 bases and V 6 bases, and 9 bases lay outside the gene matches. CDR3 nucleotides: TGTGCCAGCAGCCTAGGACAGGGTACTTATCAGCCCCAGCATTTT. Amino acid sequence: CASSLGQGTYQPQHF.

This clonotype was found once. The chain couples TRBV3-1 to TRBJ2-7; 7 bases fit TRBD2. Germline V gene lookup returns CDR1 LGHDT and CDR2 YNNKEL (reference sequence). The V and J ends lost 3 bases and 2 bases, in that order; junction bases with no gene match: 13. The CDR3 extends over 17 amino acids. The CDR3 loop reads CASSHAITSVRTYEQYF. The CDR3 DNA is TGTGCCAGCAGCCACGCTATTACTAGCGTCCGTACCTACGAGCAGTACTTC.

This clonotype was observed a few times. The CDR3 region is CASSEGGGAYNEQFF. In DNA, the CDR3 is TGTGCCAGCAGTGAAGGTGGGGGGGCCTACAATGAGCAGTTCTTC. The chain links TRBV25-1 to TRBJ2-1; 7 bases fit TRBD2. The germline V gene has CDR1 MGHDK and CDR2 SYGVNS. The CDR3 sequence is 15 residues long. V lost 2 bases, J lost 2 bases, and 3 bases stayed unmatched.

Only a few counts were recorded for this clonotype. The chain recombines TRBV10-3 with TRBJ1-5; D call uncertain. Germline lookup yields CDR1 ENHRY and CDR2 SYGVKD. Trimming left V 0 bases short and J 7 bases short, with 10 bases between. The CDR3 length is 14 residues. Here the CDR3 reads CAISESRGGQPQHF. The DNA for the CDR3 is TGTGCCATCAGTGAGTCTAGAGGCGGGCAGCCCCAGCATTTT.

V gene TRBV11-1 combines with J gene TRBJ2-7, with D perhaps being TRBD1 or TRBD2 (6 bases each). There are 18 residues in the CDR3. Per germline, CDR1 SGHAT and CDR2 FQDESV (reference sequence). The V and J ends lost 6 bases and 2 bases respectively, with 26 bases between them. CDR3 amino acids: CASRRTQEGVAIPYEQYF. CDR3 sequence (DNA): TGTGCCAGCAGACGGACTCAGGAGGGGGTAGCTATTCCCTACGAGCAGTACTTC.